A selection of T cell receptor beta chains follows, all from one sample in a study of PD-1 blockade in classical Hodgkin lymphoma. The table came from immunoSEQ multiplex PCR; TCRdb's copy has only in-frame clones and leaves some out. This table has about 15,000 clones, around nine tenths appearing once. The sample consisted of CD8+ T cells from blood, taken before the fourth cycle of nivolumab. The receptors shown here come from a human donor with classical Hodgkin lymphoma. CDR3s include the opening cysteine and the closing phenylalanine or tryptophan. Fields, in order: clone size, V gene, J gene, D gene, CDR3 protein, CDR3 DNA. A D gene is named only where the DNA matches it firmly. A row's size may be missing; if present it is once, few, many or a size class.

few	TRBV28	TRBJ2-7	-	CASSFFSQNYEQYF	TGTGCCAGCAGTTTCTTCTCACAAAACTACGAGCAGTACTTC
-	TRBV27	TRBJ2-7	TRBD2	CASSPSLAGRTYEQYF	TGTGCCAGCAGTCCGTCTCTAGCGGGCCGGACCTACGAGCAGTACTTC
-	TRBV7-8	TRBJ2-1	-	CASSAGPYYEQFF	TGTGCCAGCAGCGCGGGCCCGTACTATGAGCAGTTCTTC
-	TRBV10-3	TRBJ2-1	-	CAISESRPGDEQFF	TGTGCCATCAGTGAGTCCCGTCCGGGAGATGAGCAGTTCTTC
-	TRBV6-5	TRBJ2-7	TRBD2	CASSSQGLAEFYEQYF	TGTGCCAGCAGTTCCCAGGGACTAGCGGAATTCTACGAGCAGTACTTC
-	TRBV27	TRBJ2-1	-	CASSEQRTSYNEQFF	TGTGCCAGCAGTGAACAGCGGACCTCCTACAATGAGCAGTTCTTC
-	TRBV9	TRBJ2-1	TRBD2	CASSPGTSGREEQFF	TGTGCCAGCAGCCCTGGGACTAGCGGGAGAGAAGAGCAGTTCTTC
-	TRBV28	TRBJ1-6	-	CASRQDNSPLHF	TGTGCCAGCAGGCAGGATAATTCACCCCTCCACTTT
-	TRBV27	TRBJ2-1	TRBD2	CASSPGTSGHNEQFF	TGTGCCAGCAGTCCCGGGACTAGCGGACACAATGAGCAGTTCTTC
-	TRBV7-9	TRBJ2-7	TRBD1	CASSLEGRGRGYEQYF	TGTGCCAGCAGCTTAGAGGGCAGGGGGAGAGGTTACGAGCAGTACTTC
once	TRBV5-1	TRBJ1-3	-	CASSLPNWTAEDGNTIYF	TGCGCCAGCAGCTTGCCGAACTGGACAGCAGAGGACGGAAACACCATATATTTT
-	TRBV10-3	TRBJ2-5	-	CAISGAQDSETQYF	TGTGCCATCAGTGGGGCTCAGGATTCGGAGACCCAGTACTTC
-	TRBV25-1	TRBJ2-7	TRBD1	CATQAGGHEQYF	TGTGCCACCCAGGCAGGGGGCCACGAGCAGTACTTC
medium-sized	TRBV6-5	TRBJ2-5	-	CATWDISQETQYF	TGTGCCACCTGGGACATTTCCCAAGAGACCCAGTACTTC
-	TRBV5-1	TRBJ2-3	TRBD2	CASRFATSGQPIGTDTQYF	TGCGCCAGCCGATTCGCGACTAGCGGACAACCTATAGGCACAGATACGCAGTATTTT
-	TRBV7-6	TRBJ2-1	-	CASSLDPSWNEQFF	TGTGCCAGCAGCTTAGACCCGAGCTGGAATGAGCAGTTCTTC
-	TRBV9	TRBJ2-3	-	CASSVGTWGTDTQYF	TGTGCCAGCAGCGTTGGGACCTGGGGCACAGATACGCAGTATTTT
-	TRBV2	TRBJ2-5	-	CASLAGPETQYF	TGTGCCAGCCTTGCGGGTCCGGAGACCCAGTACTTC
-	TRBV27	TRBJ2-7	TRBD1	CASSRQGGEQYF	TGTGCCAGCAGTCGACAGGGCGGCGAGCAGTACTTC
-	TRBV12-5	TRBJ2-7	-	CASGPRAGKYEQYF	TGTGCTAGTGGTCCCCGCGCAGGAAAGTACGAGCAGTACTTC
-	TRBV13	TRBJ2-2	TRBD2	CASSVGGTTGELFF	TGTGCCAGCAGCGTGGGGGGGACCACCGGGGAGCTGTTTTTT
-	TRBV14	TRBJ2-1	-	CASSQGLGFYNEQFF	TGTGCCAGCAGCCAAGGGTTGGGTTTCTACAATGAGCAGTTCTTC
-	TRBV2	TRBJ2-1	TRBD2	CASRGTSGGAVEQFF	TGTGCCAGCAGAGGGACTAGCGGGGGGGCGGTTGAGCAGTTCTTC
-	TRBV4-1	TRBJ2-7	-	CASSQEGGGWEQYF	TGCGCCAGCAGCCAAGAAGGAGGGGGCTGGGAGCAGTACTTC